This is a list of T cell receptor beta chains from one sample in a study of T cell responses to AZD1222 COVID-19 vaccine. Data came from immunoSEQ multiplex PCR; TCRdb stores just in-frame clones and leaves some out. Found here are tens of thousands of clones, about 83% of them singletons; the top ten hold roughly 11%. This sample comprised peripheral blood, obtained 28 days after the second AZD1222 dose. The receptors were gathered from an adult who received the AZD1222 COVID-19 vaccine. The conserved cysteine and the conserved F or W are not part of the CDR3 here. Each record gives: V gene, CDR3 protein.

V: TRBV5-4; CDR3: ASSTGLAGATDTQY
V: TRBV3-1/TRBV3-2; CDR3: ASSQLHEGTKAF
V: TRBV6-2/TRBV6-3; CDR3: ASSPSGPGQGNEKLF
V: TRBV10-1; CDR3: ASPIRQGARSPLH
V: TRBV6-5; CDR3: ASSSWDSNSPLH
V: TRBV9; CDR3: ASSVDGGLNYGYT
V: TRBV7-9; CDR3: ASSFSNSPNQPQH
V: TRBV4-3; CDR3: ASSQARQGLYGYT
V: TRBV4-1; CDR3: ASSQIGASYGYT
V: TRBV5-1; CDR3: ASSLTGSSYEQY
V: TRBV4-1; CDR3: ASSQGSTGSFYYEQY
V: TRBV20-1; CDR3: SASEQGFTDTQY
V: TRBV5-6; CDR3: ASSLAGANVLT
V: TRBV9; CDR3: ASSVDTVLDEQF
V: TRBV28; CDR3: ASYGLAGGYSYEQY
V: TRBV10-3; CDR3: AISEGLNQPQH
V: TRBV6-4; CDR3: ASSEVTGGRTEAF
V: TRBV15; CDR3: ATSRVGQSEAF
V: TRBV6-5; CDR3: ASTRERSTEAF